This record covers a single T cell receptor (beta chain). Its antigen remains unidentified. The record has no base qualities; no much larger clone is one base away. The source of the sample is a study of blood T cells in healthy people across ages (dated by TCRdb to between 2015 and 2017). With respect to the entire study: In model experiments, template switching captured about one uniquely barcoded TCR beta cDNA molecule for every two T cells. The donors were divided into four age groups: young (average roughly 17 years), middle-aged (approximately 41), aged (about 60) and long-lived (approximately 74). To avoid experimental bias, donors of different ages were randomly spread across the sequencing lanes. The study measured age-related changes in TCR beta repertoire diversity using deep sequencing normalized with unique cDNA molecular identifiers. For two donors (one aged 18 to 30 and one aged 80 or older), the study analyzed two additional independent replicas of 1 million unique cDNA reads from the same blood draw. What the study reported, not specific to this receptor: Estimates of total diversity from one million sequenced T cells were regarded as lower bounds and underestimates. Observed TCR beta diversity per million T cells fell roughly linearly with age, and a significant reduction was already apparent by age around 40. A strong correlation was found between observed TCR beta diversity and the percentage of naive T cells measured by flow cytometry. Since profiling was done on bulk unsorted PBMCs, naive and antigen-experienced compartments could not be conclusively compared. Compared with the aged group, the long-lived group had more naive CD4+ T cells, fewer expanded clones and increased TCR diversity, suggesting age selection. The CMV infection status of donors was not known, potentially confounding age-related changes in expanded clonotypes.

From the cysteine through the phenylalanine, the CDR3 covers 15 amino acids. Just the 45-base CDR3 DNA is kept, in frame starting at base 1. Taken from the germline V gene, the CDR1 and CDR2 loops are MDHEN and SYDVKM. Trimming leaves V shorter by 7 bases and J shorter by 4 bases, with the junction holding 12 bases beyond the gene matches. Donors were 39 systemically healthy Caucasian individuals from Russia aged roughly 6 to 95 years. Each donor gave ten milliliters of peripheral blood, collected into EDTA-treated Vacutainer tubes. Ficoll-Paque density-gradient centrifugation was used to isolate PBMCs, with at least 6 million obtained per sample. Trizol reagent was used to extract total RNA from the PBMCs, yielding at least 5 micrograms per sample. For every donor, an aliquot of PBMCs went through flow cytometry to measure the percentages of naive CD45RAhigh/CD27high T cells. Libraries were prepared through 5' RACE. For sequencing, an Illumina HiSeq 2500 was employed. A second PCR of about 7 to 12 cycles was performed with a sample-barcoded 5' primer and a J-beta primer mix. A template-switch 5' adaptor carrying 12 random nucleotides introduced a unique molecular identifier onto each TCR beta cDNA molecule. Each sample yielded at least 2.5 million CDR3-containing paired-end reads. The Mint cDNA synthesis kit, primed by a TRBC-specific oligonucleotide, was used to synthesize first-strand cDNA from all RNA. All cDNA was treated with uracil-DNA glycosylase and then went through a first 18-cycle PCR with the universal primers M1SS and BC2_uni_R. The paper's data handling went like this. Each sample was normalized by randomly selecting 1 million high-quality reads, each carrying a distinct molecular identifier. Reads with shared molecular identifiers were discarded instead of being binned into consensus sequences. MiTCR, with a Q25 quality threshold and the strictest error-elimination algorithm, was used for CDR3 identification, clonotype clustering and error correction. A nonparametric unseen species model with Euler transformation was used to estimate lower-bound total TCR beta diversity. The public reads were quality trimmed at Q25 with fastp and then assembled into clones with MiXCR by TCRdb, keeping productive beta chains. Merged by CDR3 protein, the rows form single entries marked with the most common genes and DNA. V and J calls and clone size were set by TCRdb, not the authors. This sample comprises about 940,000 distinct CDR3 sequences, around 46% of them detected only once. The ten largest clones capture 13% of the sample.

This TCR derives from a man aged 25-45 years in good health. Sequenced material: blood. The rearranged chain carries TRBV28 and TRBJ2-5; a stretch of 7 junction bases matches TRBD1. The DNA is TGTGCCAGCACCGTACAGGGGCCCCTCTCAGAGACCCAGTACTTC. It translates as CASTVQGPLSETQYF.